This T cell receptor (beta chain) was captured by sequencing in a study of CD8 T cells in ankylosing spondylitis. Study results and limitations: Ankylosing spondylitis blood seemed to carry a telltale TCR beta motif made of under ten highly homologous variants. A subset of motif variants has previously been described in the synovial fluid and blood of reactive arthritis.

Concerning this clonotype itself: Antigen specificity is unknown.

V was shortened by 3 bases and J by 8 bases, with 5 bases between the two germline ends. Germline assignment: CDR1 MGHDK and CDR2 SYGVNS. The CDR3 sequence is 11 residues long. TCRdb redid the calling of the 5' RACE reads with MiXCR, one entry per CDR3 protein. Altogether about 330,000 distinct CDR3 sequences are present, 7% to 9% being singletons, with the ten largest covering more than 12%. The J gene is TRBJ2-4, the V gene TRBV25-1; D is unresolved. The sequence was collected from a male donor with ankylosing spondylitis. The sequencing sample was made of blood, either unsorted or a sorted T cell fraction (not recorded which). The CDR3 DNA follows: TGTGCCAGCAGTGACGGTTACATTCAGTACTTC. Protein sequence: CASSDGYIQYF.